This T cell receptor beta chain stems from a study of T cell repertoires in cytomegalovirus infection. This clonotype was recorded a few times. What it binds is unknown. This CDR3 spans 15 amino acids. Germline CDR1 and CDR2: LGHNA and YNFKEQ. After removal of 2 bases from V and 6 bases from J, the junction contained 8 bases not matched to a gene. TCRdb re-called the reads with MiXCR, one entry per CDR3 protein. This sample carries 71,000 or so distinct CDR3 sequences, more than 20% of them seen once, and the ten largest clones take about 63%. Sequenced here: CD8+ T cells from cultured PBMCs, sampled from culture after CMV antigen stimulation. This TCR came from a human donor in good health (CMV status not recorded). Some clones in this sample may be carry-over from other donors' samples. The V call is TRBV4-2, the J call TRBJ2-7, with TRBD1 identical over 9 bases. The CDR3 nucleotides read TGTGCCAGCAGCCAATTCCGGGACAGGGCTGGCGAGCAGTACTTC. Its translation: CASSQFRDRAGEQYF.